This TCR beta chain comes out of a study of blood T cell repertoires in COVID-19. Overall study: Acute-phase and convalescent COVID-19 samples originated in the United States, Italy and Spain.

This study enrolled people aged about 18 to 90 from roughly 24 US geographic areas. Clones were sequenced by immunoSEQ multiplex PCR, and TCRdb holds only the in-frame ones, with some missing. The data hold some 200,000 clones, with approximately 92% observed a single time. Trimming stripped 4 bases from V and 6 bases from J, with 16 bases between. This CDR3 spans 14 amino acids. Germline values: CDR1 MNHEY, CDR2 SVGAGI. The chain links TRBV6-5 to TRBJ2-7, with D possibly matching TRBD1 (5 bases). The specimen was PBMCs or T cells enriched from blood (not recorded which). The TCR comes from a woman aged 18-29 years in a cohort exposed to, infected with or recovered from COVID-19 (not recorded which). Here the CDR3 DNA reads TGTGCCAGCAGTTCCGTCGGGCAGGGAAGCGAGCAGTACTTC. This translates into CASSSVGQGSEQYF.